The 24 T cell receptor beta chains below come from one sample, sequenced in a study of blood T cell repertoires in COVID-19 (dated by TCRdb to the early 2020s). The receptor library was made with the immunoSEQ multiplex PCR assay. The clones in this table, taken by TCRdb from immuneACCESS, are in-frame only. Not every clone is retained; where verified, under half of the shortfall comes from an unresolved V gene, and the cause of the rest is unknown. The sample table holds under 250,000 clones, of which about 79% were seen once. The top ten constitute approximately 1.4% of the sample. Sequencing was performed on PBMCs or T cells enriched from blood (not recorded which). Every receptor here comes from a woman in her thirties or forties with acute COVID-19.

The genes are TRBV7-2 and TRBJ2-3, with D perhaps matching TRBD1 (6 bases). The CDR3 runs 13 residues. Trimming removed 6 bases at V and 3 bases at J, with 10 bases between. Germline CDR1 is SGHTA and CDR2 is FQGNSA. The CDR3 DNA reads as TGTGCCAGCAGATCCAGGGGTACAGATACGCAGTATTTT. Its protein product is CASRSRGTDTQYF.

The V call is TRBV5-6, the J call TRBJ1-1, with TRBD1 identical over 7 bases. V lost 3 bases, J lost 0 bases, and 5 bases stayed unmatched. CDR1 and CDR2 (germline): SGHDT, YYEEEE. The CDR3 length is 15 residues. CDR3 loop: CASSSTGLLNTEAFF. The CDR3 coding sequence is TGTGCCAGCAGCTCGACAGGGCTCCTGAACACTGAAGCTTTCTTT. The full variable domain, in which reference TRBV5-6 and TRBJ1-1 provide the parts outside the CDR3, is DAGVTQSPTHLIKTRGQQVTLRCSPKSGHDTVSWYQQALGQGPQFIFQYYEEEERQRGNFPDRFSGHQFPNYSSELNVNALLLGDSALYLCASSSTGLLNTEAFFGQGTRLTVV.

The chain combines TRBV27 with TRBJ2-7; D perhaps matches TRBD1 (6 bases). The CDR3 sequence is 14 residues long. The V gene's germline CDR1 is MNHEY and CDR2 SMNVEV (reference sequence). V was clipped by 5 bases and J by 2 bases, with 13 bases between them. CDR3 in amino acids: CASSPMTGAYEQYF. The CDR3 DNA reads TGTGCCAGCAGTCCAATGACAGGTGCCTACGAGCAGTACTTC.

This clone was found a few times. The chain couples TRBV28 to TRBJ1-2; 7 bases are shared with TRBD1. Germline loops: CDR1 MDHEN, CDR2 SYDVKM. This CDR3 is built from 15 residues. V trimming: 7 bases; J trimming: 3 bases; junction bases outside the gene matches: 11. This CDR3 is CASTIRGRGYYGYTF. For the CDR3, the DNA is TGTGCCAGCACCATACGGGGCAGGGGGTACTATGGCTACACCTTC.

V usage is TRBV27 and J usage is TRBJ2-2; unclear D gene. The CDR3 totals 12 residues. Trimming pared 3 bases from V and 6 bases from J, leaving 5 bases between. Per germline, CDR1 MNHEY and CDR2 SMNVEV (reference sequence). In nucleotides, the CDR3 is TGTGCCAGCAGTTTTCCGTCCGGGGAGCTGTTTTTT. Translated: CASSFPSGELFF.

V is TRBV5-1 and J is TRBJ2-1, with 9 bases fitting TRBD2. Looked up from germline, CDR1 is SGHRS and CDR2 is YFSETQ. With V trimmed by 4 bases and J by 4 bases, 9 bases remained unmatched. This CDR3 contains 16 residues. The CDR3 coding sequence is TGCGCCAGCAGCCCCAATAGCGGGAGCTCTTACAATGAGCAGTTCTTC. Its protein product is CASSPNSGSSYNEQFF.

This clone was seen a single time. The chain links TRBV18 to TRBJ1-4; possibly TRBD1 for D (5 bases). Trimming pared 5 bases from V and 8 bases from J, leaving 12 bases between. This CDR3 is 13 amino acids long. Looked up from germline, CDR1 is KGHSH and CDR2 is LQKENI. As DNA, the CDR3 is TGTGCCAGCTCAACCAGTCGGGGGGAAAAACTGTTTTTT. Its translation: CASSTSRGEKLFF.

The V gene is TRBV3-1 (or the pseudogene TRBV3-2), the J gene TRBJ1-4; D remains ambiguous. Germline V gives CDR1 LGHDT, CDR2 YNNKEL (reference sequence). The CDR3 sequence is 17 residues long. V lost 3 bases to trimming and J lost 0 bases, with 14 bases between them. The CDR3 loop reads CASSHFSVPATNEKLFF. Written as DNA, the CDR3 is TGTGCCAGCAGCCACTTCTCGGTACCGGCAACTAATGAAAAACTGTTTTTT.

The chain joins TRBV5-1 to TRBJ1-1; D possibly corresponds to TRBD1 (6 bases). Germline CDR1 reads SGHRS; CDR2 reads YFSETQ. This CDR3 region has 14 residues. The V gene lost 4 bases and the J gene lost 3 bases, with 13 bases spanning the gap. CDR3 DNA: TGCGCCAGCAGCCTAGCCGACAGGTACACTGAAGCTTTCTTT. This encodes CASSLADRYTEAFF.

V usage is TRBV6-5 and J usage is TRBJ2-5, with a tentative D call TRBD1 (5 bases). The CDR3 loop spans 14 amino acids. Trimming took off 5 bases at V and 2 bases at J, with 12 bases between the two ends. Per germline, CDR1 MNHEY and CDR2 SVGAGI. CDR3 nucleotide sequence: TGTGCCAGCAGTCGTCGACAGTCGCAAGAGACCCAGTACTTC. Its translation is CASSRRQSQETQYF.

The genes are TRBV7-2 and TRBJ1-3; D is perhaps TRBD1 (5 bases). Germline CDR1 SGHTA, CDR2 FQGNSA. This CDR3 is built from 15 residues. The V and J ends lost 5 bases and 0 bases respectively, with 11 bases between them. The CDR3 DNA reads TGTGCCAGCAGCCCTTGGGGGGGCTCTGGAAACACCATATATTTT. It specifies CASSPWGGSGNTIYF. The complete variable domain, with remaining parts taken from reference TRBV7-2 and TRBJ1-3, reads GAGVSQSPSNKVTEKGKDVELRCDPISGHTALYWYRQSLGQGLEFLIYFQGNSAPDKSGLPSDRFSAERTGGSVSTLTIQRTQQEDSAVYLCASSPWGGSGNTIYFGEGSWLTVV.

This clone is a singleton in its sample. This chain uses TRBV10-3 with TRBJ1-6; TRBD1 aligns across 9 bases. The V segment lost 7 bases and the J segment 9 bases; nucleotides outside the gene matches: 10. This CDR3 contains 15 residues. Germline V gene sequence: CDR1 ENHRY, CDR2 SYGVKD. This CDR3 reads CAIKEGTGNTSPLHF. CDR3 in DNA: TGTGCCATCAAGGAGGGGACAGGGAATACTTCACCCCTCCACTTT.

The V and J genes are TRBV7-3 and TRBJ2-7, with TRBD2 as a possible D gene (5 bases). Germline assignment: CDR1 SGHTA and CDR2 FQGTGA. The CDR3 covers 13 residues. Trimming stripped 5 bases from V and 6 bases from J, with 14 bases between. As DNA, the CDR3 is TGTGCCAGCAGCGACGGGGTTTCCCTCGAGCAGTACTTC. Translating it yields CASSDGVSLEQYF.

The CDR3 DNA reads TGTGCCAGCAGCTCGGTTGGCCGGGCAACTAATGAAAAACTGTTTTTT. Amino acid sequence: CASSSVGRATNEKLFF. The chain couples TRBV7-9 to TRBJ1-4; D is unresolved. The V gene lost 4 bases and the J gene lost 0 bases, with 12 bases spanning the gap. Per germline, CDR1 SEHNR and CDR2 FQNEAQ (reference sequence). The CDR3 loop spans 16 amino acids.

The chain is built from TRBV27 and TRBJ1-2; D possibly corresponds to TRBD1 (5 bases). Germline CDR1 and CDR2: MNHEY and SMNVEV (reference sequence). V dropped 2 bases and J dropped 8 bases, with 18 bases sitting between them. The length of the CDR3 is 15 residues. The CDR3 is CASSLQGSGAGGYTF. The CDR3 DNA reads as TGTGCCAGCAGTTTACAGGGTTCCGGCGCGGGAGGCTACACCTTC.

In its sample, this clone was seen many times. The rearrangement uses TRBV13 and TRBJ1-1; D unresolved. Trimming left V 6 bases short and J 0 bases short, with 14 bases between. The V gene's germline CDR1 is PRHDT and CDR2 FYEKMQ (reference sequence). This CDR3 spans 15 amino acids. CDR3 sequence (DNA): TGTGCCAGCAGGGAAGCCGGGGAAATGAACACTGAAGCTTTCTTT. It yields the protein CASREAGEMNTEAFF.

The V and J genes are TRBV27 and TRBJ1-2; D may be TRBD1 (5 bases). The V and J ends lost 3 bases and 0 bases respectively, with 14 bases between them. The length of the CDR3 is 16 residues. Germline V gives CDR1 MNHEY, CDR2 SMNVEV (reference sequence). The CDR3 here is CASSFVGGTPNYGYTF. The CDR3 region has the DNA TGTGCCAGCAGTTTTGTCGGGGGGACCCCTAACTATGGCTACACCTTC.

This clone has only a few counts. The chain joins TRBV30 to TRBJ2-1; 7 nucleotides agree with TRBD1. Germline values: CDR1 GTSNPN, CDR2 SVGIG (reference sequence). V lost 2 bases, J lost 10 bases, and 5 bases stayed unmatched. The CDR3 spans 12 residues. The CDR3 DNA reads as TGTGCCTGGAGTCCAGGGACAGACGAGCAGTTCTTC. Protein: CAWSPGTDEQFF.

This clone showed up just once. The chain joins TRBV4-1 to TRBJ1-6; D call uncertain. Germline V gene sequence: CDR1 MGHRA, CDR2 YSYEKL. CDR3 length: 18 residues. V was cut by 1 base and J by 10 bases, with 23 bases left in between. The CDR3, as DNA: TGCGCCAGCAGCCAAGCAACGCAGGCTCGGGGTATGGGATCACCCCTCCACTTT. Amino acids: CASSQATQARGMGSPLHF.

J is TRBJ2-7 and V is TRBV28, with 7 bases that match TRBD1. The CDR3 extends over 13 amino acids. Germline CDR1 MDHEN, CDR2 SYDVKM. J lost 6 bases, V lost 3 bases, and 5 bases had no gene match. CDR3 region: CASSFYRGAEQYF. CDR3 coding DNA: TGTGCCAGCAGTTTCTACAGGGGTGCCGAGCAGTACTTC.

V is TRBV5-4 and J is TRBJ1-1; possibly TRBD1 for D (6 bases). This CDR3 is 14 amino acids long. The germline V and J ends were trimmed by 2 bases and 4 bases, with 12 bases remaining between them. Looked up from germline, CDR1 is SGHNT and CDR2 is YYREEE (reference sequence). CDR3 sequence: CASSLQGRGTEAFF. The DNA of the CDR3 is TGTGCCAGCAGCTTACAGGGTAGGGGCACTGAAGCTTTCTTT.

The chain joins TRBV6-5 to TRBJ1-5; no clear D gene. This CDR3 comprises 15 residues. Germline assignment: CDR1 MNHEY and CDR2 SVGAGI. The germline V and J ends were trimmed by 0 bases and 0 bases, with 6 bases remaining between them. The CDR3: CASSYSAFSNQPQHF. In DNA form, the CDR3 reads TGTGCCAGCAGTTACTCGGCCTTTAGCAATCAGCCCCAGCATTTT.

This chain joins TRBV18 and TRBJ1-2; 12 bases are a match to TRBD1. The CDR3 is made up of 15 amino acids. Germline-derived CDR1 and CDR2 are KGHSH and LQKENI. Trimming cost V 3 bases and J 3 bases; bases outside gene matches: 2. CDR3 residues: CASSPGTGGDYGYTF. The CDR3 region has the DNA TGTGCCAGCTCACCCGGGACAGGGGGCGACTATGGCTACACCTTC.

This clone has a single count. V and J are TRBV24-1 and TRBJ2-7; TRBD1 matches at 8 bases. Germline-derived CDR1 and CDR2 are KGHDR and SFDVKD. V shed 9 bases and J 5 bases; nucleotides not matched to a gene: 5. This CDR3 region has 12 residues. The chain's CDR3 is CATQGASNEQYF. In nucleotides, the CDR3 is TGTGCCACCCAGGGGGCTTCTAACGAGCAGTACTTC.